Listed below are T cell receptor beta chains from one sample, sequenced in a study of blood T cell repertoires in COVID-19. Produced via immunoSEQ multiplex PCR; TCRdb's table is partial and in-frame only. The table shows 200,000 or so clones, with 80% to 90% occurring only once. The sequenced material came from PBMCs or T cells enriched from blood (not recorded which). Receptors originate from a woman in her forties with acute COVID-19. Each CDR3 is given without its conserved first and last residue. The order of the fields is V gene, J gene, clone size, CDR3 protein. Size is omitted from some rows. Given values are once, few, many or a class for expanded clones.

V: TRBV2
J: TRBJ1-5
size: few
CDR3: ASSERRQSGALNQPQH

V: TRBV27
J: TRBJ1-1
size: once
CDR3: ASSHGTGGYTEAF

V: TRBV2
J: TRBJ1-1
size: NA
CDR3: ASRKPGQGSEAF

V: TRBV6-5
J: TRBJ2-1
size: few
CDR3: ASLRDRGNNEQF

V: TRBV19
J: TRBJ2-5
size: NA
CDR3: ASSISGGLVETQY

V: TRBV20-1
J: TRBJ1-2
size: NA
CDR3: SASPGGSYT

V: TRBV5-1
J: TRBJ2-4
size: few
CDR3: ASSLGQGMDKNIQY

V: TRBV5-1
J: TRBJ1-5
size: NA
CDR3: ASSLLAGGGQPQH

V: TRBV28
J: TRBJ1-1
size: NA
CDR3: ASSLGGGNTEAF

V: TRBV29-1
J: TRBJ1-5
size: NA
CDR3: SVQGQANQPQH

V: TRBV5-1
J: TRBJ2-7
size: NA
CDR3: ASSFTGTSGAYEQY

V: TRBV6-5
J: TRBJ2-1
size: NA
CDR3: ASSIVRVAEQF

V: TRBV19
J: TRBJ1-1
size: NA
CDR3: ASSLKRNTEAF

V: TRBV13
J: TRBJ2-1
size: NA
CDR3: ASSTHRGSYNEQF

V: TRBV6-5
J: TRBJ2-3
size: NA
CDR3: ASSYRAGNTDTQY

V: TRBV6-5
J: TRBJ2-2
size: NA
CDR3: ASTEVGTGELF

V: TRBV9
J: TRBJ2-1
size: NA
CDR3: ASSVISGGGDEQF

V: TRBV7-8
J: TRBJ1-3
size: NA
CDR3: ASSPGLAVSGNTIY

V: TRBV5-1
J: TRBJ1-1
size: NA
CDR3: ASSLGGATEAF

V: TRBV6-2/TRBV6-3
J: TRBJ1-2
size: NA
CDR3: ASSLPGQRNNNYGYT

V: TRBV7-6
J: TRBJ1-6
size: few
CDR3: ASRRTGNSPLH

V: TRBV19
J: TRBJ1-1
size: once
CDR3: ASSTSDTMNTEAF

V: TRBV18
J: TRBJ1-1
size: NA
CDR3: ASSPSASGNTEAF

V: TRBV2
J: TRBJ1-4
size: NA
CDR3: ASLPATNEKLF

V: TRBV5-4
J: TRBJ2-1
size: NA
CDR3: ASSLGGASLNEQF

V: TRBV7-2
J: TRBJ2-7
size: NA
CDR3: ASSYKTGGIMSYEQY

V: TRBV6-2/TRBV6-3
J: TRBJ1-1
size: NA
CDR3: ASSYSIGSRNRKNTEAF

V: TRBV2
J: TRBJ1-1
size: NA
CDR3: ASSVLRQEAF

V: TRBV5-8
J: TRBJ2-2
size: NA
CDR3: ASTPGTGVPGELF